Below are 8 T cell receptor beta chains sequenced from a single sample in a study of T-cell reconstitution after alpha-beta-depleted transplantation in children. Preparation of the TCRbeta library involved a method that used unique molecular identifiers. Each CDR3 protein is one row after TCRdb ran MiXCR on the PCR reads. This table has approximately 120,000 distinct CDR3 sequences, roughly 10% appearing once. Sequencing was performed on PBMCs, mostly from graft donor cells, taken 180 days after TCRalphabeta/CD19-depleted stem cell transplant. The receptors shown here come from a girl under three years old who had a stem cell transplant for combined immunodeficiency, so the T cells may come from the graft donor.

The chain uses TRBV5-1 and TRBJ1-2, with 9 bases fitting TRBD1. The CDR3 has 16 residues. Trimming cost V 4 bases and J 8 bases; bases outside gene matches: 15. Germline V gene data show CDR1 as SGHRS and CDR2 as YFSETQ. CDR3 in amino acids: CASSVVSGQGIEGYTF. CDR3 DNA: TGCGCCAGCAGCGTGGTCTCTGGACAGGGGATAGAGGGCTACACCTTC.

A few counts support this clonotype. CDR3 in amino acids: CASSRRTGSFTDTQYF. In nucleotides, the CDR3 is TGCGCCAGCAGCCGGAGGACAGGGTCCTTCACAGATACGCAGTATTTT. The chain links TRBV5-1 to TRBJ2-3; TRBD1 matches 8 bases. Germline trimming cut 4 bases from V and 2 bases from J; bases unmatched to any gene: 9. CDR3 size: 16 residues. CDR1 is SGHRS, CDR2 YFSETQ, per germline.

This clonotype was picked up a small number of times. The chain recombines TRBV29-1 with TRBJ2-1; maybe TRBD2 (7 bases). V was shortened by 6 bases and J by 8 bases, with 23 bases between the two germline ends. The V gene's germline CDR1 is SQVTM and CDR2 ANQGSEA. This CDR3 is built from 15 residues. This CDR3 is CSVCLGAGDRDEQFF. CDR3 nucleotide sequence: TGCAGCGTCTGTCTGGGGGCGGGAGACCGGGATGAGCAGTTCTTC.

This clonotype was observed a handful of times. A much larger clone lies one base from this, so it may be a read error. The chain links TRBV20-1 to TRBJ2-4, with D perhaps matching TRBD2 (5 bases). Germline values: CDR1 DFQATT, CDR2 SNEGSKA (reference sequence). Trimming shortened V by 5 bases and J by 12 bases, and 11 bases separated the two germline ends. The CDR3 has 10 amino acids. The CDR3 region is CSAEGGSQYF. The DNA of the CDR3 is TGCAGTGCTGAGGGTGGCAGTCAGTACTTC.

This clonotype has only a few counts. V usage is TRBV20-1 and J usage is TRBJ2-1; TRBD2 might be the D (6 bases). The CDR3 is made up of 13 amino acids. Germline CDR1 is DFQATT and CDR2 is SNEGSKA (reference sequence). The CDR3: CSAKGGGVREQFF. The DNA for the CDR3 is TGCAGCGCAAAAGGCGGCGGGGTACGTGAGCAGTTCTTC.

The V gene is TRBV18, the J gene TRBJ2-5; D gene uncertain. Trimming took 2 bases from V and 2 from J, leaving 3 bases between them. This CDR3 contains 12 residues. Germline V gene lookup returns CDR1 KGHSH and CDR2 LQKENI. This CDR3 is CASSPSQETQYF. The CDR3 DNA follows: TGTGCCAGCTCACCATCACAAGAGACCCAGTACTTC.

V gene TRBV7-9 combines with J gene TRBJ2-7; 9 nucleotides line up with TRBD1. Trimming took 4 bases from V and 2 from J; bases not matched to a gene: 3. In germline, CDR1 is SEHNR, CDR2 FQNEAQ (reference sequence). The CDR3 loop spans 14 amino acids. DNA for the CDR3: TGTGCCAGCAGCTCGGACAGGGGAGCCTACGAGCAGTACTTC. Protein product: CASSSDRGAYEQYF.

Here the CDR3 reads CASSFGLARGVNEQFF. CDR3 nucleotides: TGTGCCAGCAGCTTCGGACTAGCCCGAGGGGTCAATGAGCAGTTCTTC. This chain uses TRBV7-2 with TRBJ2-1; 8 nucleotides align to TRBD2. V lost 3 bases and J lost 6; bases outside the gene matches: 10. Germline loops: CDR1 SGHTA, CDR2 FQGNSA. The CDR3 spans 16 residues. Full variable domain (remainder filled in from reference TRBV7-2 and TRBJ2-1): GAGVSQSPSNKVTEKGKDVELRCDPISGHTALYWYRQSLGQGLEFLIYFQGNSAPDKSGLPSDRFSAERTGGSVSTLTIQRTQQEDSAVYLCASSFGLARGVNEQFFGPGTRLTVL.